The clone carrying this TCR beta chain was seen repeatedly, ten times or more. The antigen is not known. BIOMED2 TRB-A/B primer pools were used in multiplex TRB PCR. TCRdb passed the multiplex PCR reads through MiXCR, listing each CDR3 protein once. This sample has 7,000 to 9,500 distinct CDR3 sequences, with roughly 26% found just once. This record belongs to a study of T and B cells in COVID-19 patients. Turning to the study itself: Of approximately 21 active-infection patients, 12 were critically ill with mechanical ventilation or extracorporeal membrane oxygenation. Study findings and constraints: Of under 2,500 TCR clusters found only in the recovered cohort, 31 had low generation probability.

Each TRB amplification used roughly 230-550 ng of genomic DNA from blood. The CDR3 consists of 14 residues. V lost 6 bases and J 3 bases, leaving 14 bases between the germline ends. The genes are TRBV12-3 or TRBV12-4 and TRBJ1-2; weak D call: TRBD1 (6 bases). This TCR derives from a human donor who had recovered from COVID-19. Sequences were obtained from blood. The CDR3: CASRLQGGYYGYTF. DNA for the CDR3: TGTGCCAGCAGATTACAGGGCGGCTACTATGGCTACACCTTC.